A single T cell receptor (beta chain) is shown here with its context. The sample belongs to a study of blood T cell repertoires in COVID-19. In the study's own analysis: The assay estimated nucleated cells by amplifying reference gene primers. The repertoire was sequenced with immunoSEQ multiplex PCR; TCRdb's copy has only in-frame clones and lacks some. That table furnishes V, J and clone size, whereas the DNA furnished D and trimming. There are some 82,000 clones in the sample; roughly 91% occur only once, and 1.9% lies in the top ten. The germline gives CDR1 LGHDT, CDR2 YNNKEL (reference sequence). The CDR3 is 13 residues long. Trimming took 7 bases from V and 2 from J, leaving 12 bases between them.

The receptor was derived from a woman in her 50s in a cohort sampled during active COVID-19. The rearrangement joins TRBV3-1 (or the pseudogene TRBV3-2) to TRBJ2-7; D gene ambiguous. The material sequenced was peripheral blood. The CDR3 DNA follows: TGTGCCAGCACCCGCGTTGCCCCCTACGAGCAGTACTTC. It specifies CASTRVAPYEQYF.